This T cell receptor beta chain was captured in a study of post-analysis software for immune sequencing data. Study conclusions and caveats: TRBV5-6, TRBV5-1 and TRBV20-1 were among four or five TRBV segments more frequent in patients than controls.

This CDR3 is 14 amino acids long. Trimming took 5 bases from V and 11 from J, leaving 21 bases between them. Tagging with unique molecular identifiers was a feature of the TCR beta cDNA libraries. Each CDR3 protein is one row after TCRdb ran MiXCR on the PCR reads. The sample holds roughly 540,000 distinct CDR3 sequences, 30% to 40% seen once. Remarks on this clonotype: The antigen remains unidentified.

This receptor was taken from a girl aged 2-17 years with multiple sclerosis. This chain links TRBV12-3 or TRBV12-4 with TRBJ2-5, with a possible D match to TRBD1 (6 bases). The sequenced material came from blood. CDR3 nucleotide sequence: TGTGCCAGCAGTCCAAGACAGGCCCTTGAGGAGCAGTACTTC. Its translation: CASSPRQALEEQYF.